This TCR beta chain was captured by sequencing in a study of Ad26.COV2.S vaccination and SARS-CoV-2 variants. In germline, CDR1 is LNHDA, CDR2 SQIVND (reference sequence). The CDR3 runs 14 residues. Trimming cost V 8 bases and J 8 bases, with 16 bases left between them. Concerning this clone: The antigen remains unidentified.

Study results and limitations: Marked by substantial breadth, spike-specific CD8+ and CD4+ T cell responses were reportedly seen after vaccination. Possible underestimation of total T cell responses by the TCR breadth and depth analyses was noted. Placebo recipients trailed vaccine recipients in spike-specific TCR breadth. Non-spike TCR breadth showed similarity between vaccine and placebo recipients.

Data came from immunoSEQ multiplex PCR; TCRdb stores just in-frame clones and leaves some out. The data show 150,000 to 200,000 clones, roughly 89% seen once. The V call is TRBV19, the J call TRBJ1-6; a weak D match, TRBD1 (5 bases). This receptor was identified in a human donor who had recovered from COVID-19. Specimen: peripheral blood, collected after recovery from COVID-19. In nucleotides, the CDR3 is TGTGCCAGTCCCCCCCGGGGACGTGATTCACCCCTCCACTTT. Translating gives CASPPRGRDSPLHF.